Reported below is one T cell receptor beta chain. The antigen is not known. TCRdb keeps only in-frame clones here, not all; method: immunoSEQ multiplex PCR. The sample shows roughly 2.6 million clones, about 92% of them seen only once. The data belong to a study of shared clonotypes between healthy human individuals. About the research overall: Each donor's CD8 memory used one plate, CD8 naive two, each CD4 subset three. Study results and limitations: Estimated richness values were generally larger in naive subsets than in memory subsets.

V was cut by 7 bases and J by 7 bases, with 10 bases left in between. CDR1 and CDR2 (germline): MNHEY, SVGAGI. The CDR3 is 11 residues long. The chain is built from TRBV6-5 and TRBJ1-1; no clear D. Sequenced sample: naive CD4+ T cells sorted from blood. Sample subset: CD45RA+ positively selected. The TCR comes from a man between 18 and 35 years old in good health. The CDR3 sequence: CASTRLGEAFF. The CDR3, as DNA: TGTGCCAGCACCAGGTTAGGTGAAGCTTTCTTT.